The sequence of this T cell receptor beta chain was determined in a study of Ad26.COV2.S vaccination and SARS-CoV-2 variants. Looking at the study overall: Into the muscle, Ad26.COV2.S was dosed once or twice, 56 days apart. Overall study findings and caveats: For non-spike TCRs, breadth in vaccine recipients resembled that in placebo recipients.

This clone was seen a few times. Its antigen remains unidentified. Sequenced by immunoSEQ multiplex PCR; TCRdb stores in-frame clones only, minus some. The data show some 320,000 clones, around four fifths seen once. CDR3 length equals 15 residues. V dropped 4 bases and J dropped 3; count of bases not matched to a gene: 6. The germline V gene encodes CDR1 SNHLY and CDR2 FYNNEI. Sample treatment: roughly 19 received Ad26.COV2.S at low or high dose, single or two shots; 5 received placebo; per-sample allocation not given. The investigators took samples on day 63 after the first vaccine or placebo injection.

The sample here was peripheral blood, taken in a trial of Ad26.COV2.S vaccine versus placebo. The chain uses TRBV2 and TRBJ1-2; 9 bases align to TRBD1. This TCR derives from a person between 18 and 59 years old who received the Ad26.COV2.S COVID-19 vaccine or a placebo. CDR3 nucleotide sequence: TGTGCCAGCAGTGCCCGGACAGGGGACCACTATGGCTACACCTTC. Its translation: CASSARTGDHYGYTF.